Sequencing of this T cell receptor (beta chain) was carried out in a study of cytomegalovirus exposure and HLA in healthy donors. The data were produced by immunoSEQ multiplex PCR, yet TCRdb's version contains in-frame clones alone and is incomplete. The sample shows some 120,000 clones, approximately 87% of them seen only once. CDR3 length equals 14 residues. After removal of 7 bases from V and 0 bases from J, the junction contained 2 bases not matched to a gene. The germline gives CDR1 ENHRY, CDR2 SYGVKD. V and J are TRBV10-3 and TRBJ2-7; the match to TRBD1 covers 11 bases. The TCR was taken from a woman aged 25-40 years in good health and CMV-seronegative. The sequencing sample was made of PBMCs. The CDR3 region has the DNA TGTGCCATCAACGGACAGGGGGCCTCCTACGAGCAGTACTTC. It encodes CAINGQGASYEQYF.